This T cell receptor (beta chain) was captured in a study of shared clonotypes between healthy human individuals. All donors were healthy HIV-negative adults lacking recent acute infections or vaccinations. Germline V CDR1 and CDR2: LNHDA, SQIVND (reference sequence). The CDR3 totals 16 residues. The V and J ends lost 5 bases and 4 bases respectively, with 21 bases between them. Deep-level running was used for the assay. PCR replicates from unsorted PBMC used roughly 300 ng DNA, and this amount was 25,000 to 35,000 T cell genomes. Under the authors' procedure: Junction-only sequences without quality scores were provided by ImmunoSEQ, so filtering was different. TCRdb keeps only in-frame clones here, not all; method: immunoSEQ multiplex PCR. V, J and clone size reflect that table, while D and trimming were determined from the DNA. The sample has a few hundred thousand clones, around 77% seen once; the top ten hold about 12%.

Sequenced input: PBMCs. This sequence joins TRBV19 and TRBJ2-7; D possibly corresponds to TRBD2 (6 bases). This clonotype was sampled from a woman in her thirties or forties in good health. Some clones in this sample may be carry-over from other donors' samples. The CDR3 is CASSPESGVRGYEQYF. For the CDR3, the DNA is TGTGCCAGTAGTCCCGAATCGGGGGTAAGAGGGTACGAGCAGTACTTC.